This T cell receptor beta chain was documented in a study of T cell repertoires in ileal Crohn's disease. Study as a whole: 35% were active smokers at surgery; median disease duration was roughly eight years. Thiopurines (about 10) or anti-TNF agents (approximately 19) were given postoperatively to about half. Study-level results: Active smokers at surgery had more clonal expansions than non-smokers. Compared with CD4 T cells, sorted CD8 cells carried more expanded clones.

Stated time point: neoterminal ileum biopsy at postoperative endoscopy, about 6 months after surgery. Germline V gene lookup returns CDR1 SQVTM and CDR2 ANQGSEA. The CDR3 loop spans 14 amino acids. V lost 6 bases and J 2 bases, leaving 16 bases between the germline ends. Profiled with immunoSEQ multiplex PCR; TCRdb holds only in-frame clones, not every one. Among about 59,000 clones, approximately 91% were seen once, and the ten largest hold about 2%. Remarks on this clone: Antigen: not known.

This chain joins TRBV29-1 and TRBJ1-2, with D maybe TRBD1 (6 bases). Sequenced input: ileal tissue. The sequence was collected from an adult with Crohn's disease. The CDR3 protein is CSVARTANNYGYTF. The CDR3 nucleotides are TGCAGCGTCGCCCGGACAGCCAACAACTATGGCTACACCTTC. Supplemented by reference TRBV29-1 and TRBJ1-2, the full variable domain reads SAVISQKPSRDICQRGTSLTIQCQVDSQVTMMFWYRQQPGQSLTLIATANQGSEATYESGFVIDKFPISRPNLTFSTLTVSNMSPEDSSIYLCSVARTANNYGYTFGSGTRLTVV.